This TCR beta chain was sequenced during a study of T-cell reconstitution after alpha-beta-depleted transplantation in children. Germline CDR1 and CDR2: MNHEY and SVGEGT. This CDR3 has 17 residues. V dropped 3 bases and J dropped 5; count of bases not matched to a gene: 12. Unique molecular identifiers were built into the TCRbeta library. TCRdb processed the PCR reads anew with MiXCR; each CDR3 protein has one entry. The data show hundreds of thousands of distinct CDR3 sequences, around an eighth seen once. Sample: PBMCs from the stem cell graft donor, taken from the stem cell graft. The source is a human donor who donated a stem cell graft to a child with combined immunodeficiency. This sequence joins TRBV6-2 or TRBV6-3 and TRBJ2-1; TRBD1 matches at 8 bases. CDR3 residues: CASSYPRQGLGDNEQFF. CDR3 DNA sequence: TGTGCCAGCAGTTATCCGAGACAGGGGTTAGGCGACAATGAGCAGTTCTTC.